The clone carrying this T cell receptor beta chain was counted between two and nine times. Its antigen remains unidentified. A second 7 to 11 cycle PCR used barcoded and J-beta primers. All samples yielded 3 million or more CDR3-containing paired-end reads. TCRdb reprocessed the 5' RACE reads with MiXCR, giving one entry per CDR3 protein. The data contain over a million distinct CDR3 sequences, approximately 59% of them singletons. Total RNA was isolated from each sample in quantities of at least 5.5 micrograms. The data stem from a study of blood T cells in healthy people across ages. CDR1 MNHEY and CDR2 SMNVEV come from the germline V gene (reference sequence). V was clipped by 8 bases and J by 9 bases; unmatched bases: 9. The CDR3 has 13 residues. Overall study findings and caveats: Relative to aged donors, long-lived donors carried more naive CD4+ cells and displayed higher diversity. Not knowing donor CMV status may have confounded expanded clonotype changes.

The J gene is TRBJ1-5, the V gene TRBV27, with TRBD1 matching 8 bases. The sequence came from a man aged 18 to 29 in good health. The specimen was blood. This CDR3 reads CASGMTGVPPQHF. In DNA form, the CDR3 reads TGTGCCAGCGGAATGACAGGGGTTCCGCCCCAGCATTTT.